Below, 21 T cell receptor beta chains from the same sample are listed, as sequenced in a study of T-cell memory formation after mild COVID-19. TCRdb reanalysed the 5' RACE reads using MiXCR and keeps one entry per CDR3 protein. The sample includes under 300,000 distinct CDR3 sequences, about 16% seen only once; the top ten take around a fifth. The specimen was PBMCs or a T cell subset sorted from them (not recorded which). Every receptor here comes from a man aged 18 to 29 who had mild COVID-19 (a few samples of this study predate the infection). Cell type and time point are not known.

Only a few counts were recorded for this clonotype. This chain joins TRBV4-2 and TRBJ2-3; 8 bases are a match to TRBD2. The CDR3 spans 14 residues. Germline CDR1 is LGHNA and CDR2 is YNFKEQ. The J segment lost 5 bases and the V segment lost 4 bases, leaving 5 bases of the junction unmatched. In DNA form, the CDR3 reads TGTGCCAGCAGCCCGGGGGGGCAGGGAGATACGCAGTATTTT. The encoded protein is CASSPGGQGDTQYF.

This clonotype was picked up many times. The V and J genes are TRBV6-2 or TRBV6-3 and TRBJ1-5; TRBD1 agrees at 12 bases. The CDR3 loop spans 17 amino acids. V was clipped by 7 bases and J by 7 bases; unmatched bases: 14. Germline-derived CDR1 and CDR2 are MNHEY and SVGEGT. CDR3 in amino acids: CASTATGTGGAWQPQHF. CDR3 DNA sequence: TGTGCCAGCACTGCGACCGGGACAGGGGGCGCCTGGCAGCCCCAGCATTTT.

This chain links TRBV19 with TRBJ2-7, with D tentatively TRBD1 or TRBD2 (6 bases each). This CDR3 has 14 residues. The V end lost 5 bases, the J end lost 5 bases, and 16 bases lay between the germline ends. Germline values: CDR1 LNHDA, CDR2 SQIVND (reference sequence). CDR3 region: CASSLVGGGHEQYF. CDR3 nucleotide sequence: TGTGCCAGTAGTCTCGTCGGGGGCGGCCACGAGCAGTACTTC.

This clonotype appeared a few times. The rearrangement links TRBV10-3 to TRBJ2-5, with no clear D. This CDR3 has 11 residues. The germline V and J ends were trimmed by 2 bases and 2 bases, with 0 bases remaining between them. CDR1 is ENHRY, CDR2 SYGVKD, per germline. CDR3 nucleotides: TGTGCCATCAGTGAGCAAGAGACCCAGTACTTC. Its protein product is CAISEQETQYF.

This clonotype came up a few times. The V call is TRBV18, the J call TRBJ2-5; TRBD1 agrees at 7 bases. V shed 3 bases and J 9 bases; nucleotides not matched to a gene: 10. Germline V lookup: CDR1 KGHSH, CDR2 LQKENI. The CDR3 contains 14 residues. The CDR3 region is CASSPLPGQAPQYF. Here the CDR3 DNA reads TGTGCCAGCTCACCTCTCCCAGGACAGGCGCCCCAGTACTTC.

This rearrangement joins TRBV7-6 to TRBJ1-1; D is undetermined. Germline V gene sequence: CDR1 SGHVS, CDR2 FNYEAQ. This CDR3 has 14 residues. Deletions cut 5 bases from V and 1 base from J, with 11 bases between. The CDR3 here is CASSPRLGNTEAFF. CDR3 DNA sequence: TGTGCCAGCAGCCCAAGACTAGGGAACACTGAAGCTTTCTTT. The full variable domain, its missing parts supplied by reference TRBV7-6 and TRBJ1-1, is GAGVSQSPRYKVTKRGQDVALRCDPISGHVSLYWYRQALGQGPEFLTYFNYEAQQDKSGLPNDRFSAERPEGSISTLTIQRTEQRDSAMYRCASSPRLGNTEAFFGQGTRLTVV.

This clonotype has at least ten counts. The chain links TRBV9 to TRBJ2-5; maybe TRBD2 (5 bases). Germline V gene sequence: CDR1 SGDLS, CDR2 YYNGEE. This CDR3 has 14 residues. The V end lost 5 bases, the J end lost 2 bases, and 13 bases lay between the germline ends. The CDR3 DNA follows: TGTGCCAGCAGTGAAACCGGGGTTCAAGAGACCCAGTACTTC. Translation gives CASSETGVQETQYF.

The rearrangement joins TRBV6-6 to TRBJ2-2; 10 positions agree with TRBD1. The germline CDR1 and CDR2 sequences are MNHNY and SVGAGI (reference sequence). The CDR3 sequence is 14 residues long. The junction had 3 bases not matched to a gene; V was cut back by 5 bases and J by 6 bases. The CDR3 coding sequence is TGTGCCAGCAGTCGGGACAGGGGTTCCGGGGAGCTGTTTTTT. This encodes CASSRDRGSGELFF.

There are a few counts of this clonotype. V gene TRBV5-1 combines with J gene TRBJ2-3; possibly TRBD1 or TRBD2 for D (6 bases each). The V gene's germline CDR1 is SGHRS and CDR2 YFSETQ. V shed 0 bases and J shed 4 bases, with 15 bases lying between them. The CDR3 sequence is 16 residues long. CDR3 region: CASSLAGARVSDTQYF. The DNA for the CDR3 is TGCGCCAGCAGCTTGGCGGGGGCGCGAGTTTCAGATACGCAGTATTTT.

The chain employs TRBV5-1 and TRBJ2-5; D is possibly TRBD1 or TRBD2 (5 bases each). The CDR3 has 15 amino acids. V lost 0 bases and J 1 base, leaving 10 bases between the germline ends. CDR1 and CDR2 from the germline V gene are SGHRS and YFSETQ. DNA of the CDR3: TGCGCCAGCAGCTTGGGGGTGGGACCCCAAGAGACCCAGTACTTC. It translates to CASSLGVGPQETQYF.

There are a few counts of this clonotype. V is TRBV2 and J is TRBJ2-5; 8 bases are a match to TRBD1. Per the germline V gene, CDR1 is SNHLY and CDR2 is FYNNEI. Trimming cost V 6 bases and J 3 bases; bases outside gene matches: 12. The CDR3 is made up of 16 amino acids. Here the CDR3 reads CASSVKAGTGKETQYF. CDR3 in DNA: TGTGCCAGCAGCGTAAAGGCCGGGACAGGAAAAGAGACCCAGTACTTC.

This clonotype was counted between two and nine times. This chain links TRBV6-5 with TRBJ2-5; D remains unclear. The V end lost 2 bases, the J end lost 6 bases, and 4 bases lay between the germline ends. This CDR3 has 11 residues. CDR1 and CDR2 from the germline V gene are MNHEY and SVGAGI. CDR3 DNA: TGTGCCAGCAGTTACCACCAGACCCAGTACTTC. Translating gives CASSYHQTQYF.

There are many counts of this clonotype. CDR3 region: CATSREGGLNEKLFF. CDR3 DNA: TGTGCCACCAGCAGAGAGGGCGGACTGAATGAAAAACTGTTTTTT. J is TRBJ1-4 and V is TRBV15; D ambiguous. Per germline, CDR1 LNHNV and CDR2 YYDKDF (reference sequence). The germline V and J ends were trimmed by 0 bases and 5 bases, with 10 bases remaining between them. The CDR3 contains 15 residues.

This clonotype occurred a few times. The chain joins TRBV5-5 to TRBJ2-6; 9 bases match TRBD2. CDR1 and CDR2 from the germline V gene are SGHKS and YYEKEE (reference sequence). J gave up 1 base and V 5 bases, and 10 bases lay outside the gene matches. This CDR3 is 18 amino acids long. The DNA of the CDR3 is TGTGCCAGCAGTCCCGCGACTAGCGGACTGTCTGGGGCCAACGTCCTGACTTTC. The encoded protein is CASSPATSGLSGANVLTF.

There are many counts of this clonotype. The chain combines TRBV5-1 with TRBJ2-7; D is possibly TRBD1 (5 bases). In germline, CDR1 is SGHRS, CDR2 YFSETQ. The CDR3 consists of 14 residues. V was trimmed by 2 bases and J by 5 bases, leaving 14 bases between them. The CDR3 DNA reads as TGCGCCAGCAGCTTACACAGGTTAAGCAACGAGCAGTACTTC. Encoded protein: CASSLHRLSNEQYF.

This clonotype was seen a few times. J is TRBJ2-2 and V is TRBV6-5, with D perhaps being TRBD1 or TRBD2 (5 bases each). Trimming cost V 6 bases and J 3 bases, with 17 bases left between them. This CDR3 is built from 16 residues. From germline, CDR1 is MNHEY and CDR2 SVGAGI. CDR3 in amino acids: CASRPVGGRYTGELFF. DNA for the CDR3: TGTGCCAGCAGGCCCGTTGGGGGACGGTACACCGGGGAGCTGTTTTTT.

The chain has TRBV7-8 and TRBJ1-5; 7 bases map to TRBD1. Germline CDR1 and CDR2: SGHVS and FQNEAQ. The CDR3 covers 14 residues. V shed 5 bases and J 2 bases; nucleotides not matched to a gene: 3. CDR3 loop: CASSQTGRNQPQHF. The CDR3 DNA is TGTGCCAGCAGCCAGACAGGGCGCAATCAGCCCCAGCATTTT.

This clonotype showed up just a few times. The chain is built from TRBV29-1 and TRBJ2-5; D might be TRBD2 (5 bases). The CDR3 runs to 14 residues. CDR1 is SQVTM, CDR2 ANQGSEA, per germline. Trimming cost V 7 bases and J 5 bases, with 20 bases left between them. The CDR3 coding sequence is TGCAGCGCCACCCGGGGTAGCGCTGGGGAGACCCAGTACTTC. Encoded protein: CSATRGSAGETQYF.

This chain uses TRBV9 with TRBJ2-2; possibly TRBD1 or TRBD2 for D (5 bases each). CDR3 length: 16 amino acids. The V end lost 2 bases, the J end lost 5 bases, and 16 bases lay between the germline ends. Germline loops: CDR1 SGDLS, CDR2 YYNGEE. The CDR3 protein is CASSVSGVPGTGELFF. CDR3 nucleotides: TGTGCCAGCAGCGTCTCCGGGGTCCCAGGGACCGGGGAGCTGTTTTTT.

This CDR3 reads CASSFFQGNEQYF. The DNA of the CDR3 is TGTGCCAGCAGCTTTTTCCAGGGTAACGAGCAGTACTTC. V is TRBV7-2 and J is TRBJ2-7; D might be TRBD1 (5 bases). The V and J ends lost 3 bases and 5 bases respectively, with 11 bases between them. The CDR3 is 13 amino acids. CDR1 and CDR2 (germline): SGHTA, FQGNSA.

This clonotype was observed a few times. V gene TRBV4-3 combines with J gene TRBJ2-3, with TRBD2 matching 9 bases. Germline CDR1 and CDR2: LGHNA and YSLEER. There are 18 residues in the CDR3. V lost 0 bases and J lost 5; bases outside the gene matches: 12. The CDR3 protein is CASSQEAPARGGRDTQYF. The DNA of the CDR3 is TGCGCCAGCAGCCAAGAAGCCCCTGCGCGGGGGGGAAGAGATACGCAGTATTTT.